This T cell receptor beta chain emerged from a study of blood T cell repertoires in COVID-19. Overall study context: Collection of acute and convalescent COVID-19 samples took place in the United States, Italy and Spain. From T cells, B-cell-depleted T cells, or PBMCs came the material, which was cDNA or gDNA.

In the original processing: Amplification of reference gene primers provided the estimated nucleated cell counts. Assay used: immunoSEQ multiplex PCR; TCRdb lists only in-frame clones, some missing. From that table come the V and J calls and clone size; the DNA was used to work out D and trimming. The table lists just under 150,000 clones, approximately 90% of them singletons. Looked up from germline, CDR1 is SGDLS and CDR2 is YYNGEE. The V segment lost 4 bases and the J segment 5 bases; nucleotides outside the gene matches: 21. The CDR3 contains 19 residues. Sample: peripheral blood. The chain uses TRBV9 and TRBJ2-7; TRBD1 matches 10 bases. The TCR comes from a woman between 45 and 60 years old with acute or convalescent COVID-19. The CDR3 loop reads CASSPWGGGTGDPLHEQYF. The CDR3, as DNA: TGTGCCAGCAGCCCCTGGGGGGGAGGGACAGGGGACCCTCTTCACGAGCAGTACTTC. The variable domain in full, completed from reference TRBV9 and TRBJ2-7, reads DSGVTQTPKHLITATGQRVTLRCSPRSGDLSVYWYQQSLDQGLQFLIQYYNGEERAKGNILERFSAQQFPDLHSELNLSSLELGDSALYFCASSPWGGGTGDPLHEQYFGPGTRLTVT.